What follows are 7 T cell receptor beta chains derived from one specimen sequenced in a study of blood T cell repertoires in COVID-19. Repertoires were generated with immunoSEQ multiplex PCR, while TCRdb's copy carries only in-frame clones and drops some. The sample carries 200,000 or so clones, approximately 90% recorded once. The sample comprised PBMCs or T cells enriched from blood (not recorded which). Receptor source: a woman aged 18-29 years in a cohort exposed to, infected with or recovered from COVID-19 (not recorded which).

V usage is TRBV4-2 and J usage is TRBJ2-7, with 9 bases identical to TRBD2. The CDR3 sequence is 19 residues long. J gave up 0 bases and V 4 bases, and 16 bases lay outside the gene matches. Germline CDR1 LGHNA, CDR2 YNFKEQ. This CDR3 reads CASSPNTPGSGGSSYEQYF. CDR3 in DNA: TGTGCCAGCAGCCCGAACACCCCCGGTAGCGGGGGATCCTCCTACGAGCAGTACTTC.

This chain links TRBV7-9 with TRBJ2-1; D is perhaps TRBD1 (6 bases). CDR1 is SEHNR, CDR2 FQNEAQ, per germline (reference sequence). The CDR3 spans 14 residues. Trimming cost V 5 bases and J 10 bases, with 18 bases left between them. Written as DNA, the CDR3 is TGTGCCAGCAGCAGAAAGGCCGGGACAAGCGAGCAGTTCTTC. Translation: CASSRKAGTSEQFF.

The chain is built from TRBV7-8 and TRBJ2-2; no firm D call. The CDR3 has 15 residues. Germline-derived CDR1 and CDR2 are SGHVS and FQNEAQ. V was clipped by 1 base and J by 2 bases, with 8 bases between them. CDR3 in amino acids: CASSLDIRNTGELFF. DNA for the CDR3: TGTGCCAGCAGCTTAGATATCAGAAACACCGGGGAGCTGTTTTTT. Based on the CDR3 plus reference TRBV7-8 and TRBJ2-2, the full variable domain is GAGVSQSPRYKVAKRGQDVALRCDPISGHVSLFWYQQALGQGPEFLTYFQNEAQLDKSGLPSDRFFAERPEGSVSTLKIQRTQQEDSAVYLCASSLDIRNTGELFFGEGSRLTVL.

Note on this clone: This sample also contains other DNA sequences that code for the same CDR3. V is TRBV12-3 or TRBV12-4 and J is TRBJ1-2; a weak D match, TRBD1 (5 bases). The CDR3 covers 12 residues. V was trimmed by 5 bases and J by 7 bases, leaving 11 bases between them. In DNA form, the CDR3 reads TGTGCCAGCAGTCCGCCGGGGGGTGGCTACACCTTC. Its translation is CASSPPGGGYTF.

The chain is built from TRBV28 and TRBJ1-4; D call uncertain. Trimming removed 3 bases at V and 1 base at J, with 6 bases between. The germline gives CDR1 MDHEN, CDR2 SYDVKM. The CDR3 loop spans 14 amino acids. CDR3 loop: CASSLGLTNEKLFF. As DNA, the CDR3 is TGTGCCAGCAGTTTGGGCCTAACTAATGAAAAACTGTTTTTT. The whole variable domain, filled in from reference TRBV28 and TRBJ1-4, reads DVKVTQSSRYLVKRTGEKVFLECVQDMDHENMFWYRQDPGLGLRLIYFSYDVKMKEKGDIPEGYSVSREKKERFSLILESASTNQTSMYLCASSLGLTNEKLFFGSGTQLSVL.

The chain carries TRBV6-4 and TRBJ2-3, with TRBD1 matching over 7 bases. The CDR3 is 15 amino acids. In germline, CDR1 is MRHNA, CDR2 SNTAGT. J lost 4 bases, V lost 2 bases, and 6 bases had no gene match. The CDR3 DNA sequence: TGTGCCAGCAGTGACCAAGGGGGCGCGCCAGATACGCAGTATTTT. It codes for CASSDQGGAPDTQYF.

The table lists this clone with a count of one. The CDR3 DNA reads TGTGCCAGCTCACCACCTGGGACAGGGGCAACTAATGAAAAACTGTTTTTT. It is translated as CASSPPGTGATNEKLFF. The genes are TRBV18 and TRBJ1-4, with 10 bases aligning to TRBD1. The V gene end was trimmed by 0 bases and the J gene end by 0 bases; junction bases not matched to a gene: 1. The CDR3 is 17 residues long. Germline V gives CDR1 KGHSH, CDR2 LQKENI.